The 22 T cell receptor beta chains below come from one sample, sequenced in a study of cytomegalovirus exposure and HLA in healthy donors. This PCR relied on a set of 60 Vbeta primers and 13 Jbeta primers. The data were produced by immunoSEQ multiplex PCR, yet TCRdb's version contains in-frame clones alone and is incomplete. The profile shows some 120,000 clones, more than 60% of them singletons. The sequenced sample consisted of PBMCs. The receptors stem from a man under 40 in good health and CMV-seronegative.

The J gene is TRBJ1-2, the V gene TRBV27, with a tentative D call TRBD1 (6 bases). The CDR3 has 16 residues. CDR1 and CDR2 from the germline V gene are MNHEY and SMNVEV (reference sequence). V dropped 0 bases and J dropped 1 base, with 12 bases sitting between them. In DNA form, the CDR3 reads TGTGCCAGCAGTTTATCGAGGACAGCAGTTAACTATGGCTACACCTTC. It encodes CASSLSRTAVNYGYTF.

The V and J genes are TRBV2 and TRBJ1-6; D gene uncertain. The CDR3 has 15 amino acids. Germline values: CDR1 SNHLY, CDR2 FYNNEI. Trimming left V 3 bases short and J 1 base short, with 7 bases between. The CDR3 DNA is TGTGCCAGCAGTGATGTCAGGTCCTATAATTCACCCCTCCACTTT. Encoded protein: CASSDVRSYNSPLHF.

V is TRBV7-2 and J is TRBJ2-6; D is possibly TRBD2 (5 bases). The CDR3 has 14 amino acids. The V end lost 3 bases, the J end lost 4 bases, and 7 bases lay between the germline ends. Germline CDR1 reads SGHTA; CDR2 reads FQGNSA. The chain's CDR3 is CASSFPGGANVLTF. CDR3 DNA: TGTGCCAGCAGCTTTCCGGGGGGGGCCAACGTCCTGACTTTC. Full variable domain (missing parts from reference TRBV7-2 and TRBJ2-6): GAGVSQSPSNKVTEKGKDVELRCDPISGHTALYWYRQSLGQGLEFLIYFQGNSAPDKSGLPSDRFSAERTGGSVSTLTIQRTQQEDSAVYLCASSFPGGANVLTFGAGSRLTVL.

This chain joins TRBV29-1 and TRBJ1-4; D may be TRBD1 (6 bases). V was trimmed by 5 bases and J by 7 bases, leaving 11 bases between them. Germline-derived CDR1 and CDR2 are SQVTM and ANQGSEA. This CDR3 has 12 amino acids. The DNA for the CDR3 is TGCAGCGTTCGGACAGTAACTGAAAAACTGTTTTTT. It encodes CSVRTVTEKLFF.

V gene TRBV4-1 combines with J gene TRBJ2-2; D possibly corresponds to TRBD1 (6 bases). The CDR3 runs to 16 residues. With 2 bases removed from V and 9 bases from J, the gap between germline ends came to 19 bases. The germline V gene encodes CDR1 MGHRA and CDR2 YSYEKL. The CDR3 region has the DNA TGCGCCAGCAGCCAATTAACCCGGGACAAGGGTCGGGAGCTGTTTTTT. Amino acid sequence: CASSQLTRDKGRELFF.

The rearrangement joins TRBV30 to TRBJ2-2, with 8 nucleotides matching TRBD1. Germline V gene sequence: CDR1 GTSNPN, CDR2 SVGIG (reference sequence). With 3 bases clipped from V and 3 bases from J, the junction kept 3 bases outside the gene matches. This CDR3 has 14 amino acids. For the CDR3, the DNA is TGTGCCTGGAGGACAGGGGTCGACACCGGGGAGCTGTTTTTT. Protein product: CAWRTGVDTGELFF. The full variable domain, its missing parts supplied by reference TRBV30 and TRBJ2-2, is SQTIHQWPATLVQPVGSPLSLECTVEGTSNPNLYWYRQAAGRGLQLLFYSVGIGQISSEVPQNLSASRPQDRQFILSSKKLLLSDSGFYLCAWRTGVDTGELFFGEGSRLTVL.

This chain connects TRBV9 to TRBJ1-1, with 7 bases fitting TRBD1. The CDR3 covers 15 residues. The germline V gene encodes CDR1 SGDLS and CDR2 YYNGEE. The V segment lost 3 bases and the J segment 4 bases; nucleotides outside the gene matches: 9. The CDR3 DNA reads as TGTGCCAGCAGCGCCGAAACAGGGGCCGGCACTGAAGCTTTCTTT. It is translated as CASSAETGAGTEAFF.

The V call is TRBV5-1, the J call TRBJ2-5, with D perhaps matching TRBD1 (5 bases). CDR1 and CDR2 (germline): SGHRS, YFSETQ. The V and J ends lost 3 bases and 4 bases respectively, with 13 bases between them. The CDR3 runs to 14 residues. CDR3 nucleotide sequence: TGCGCCAGCAGCTATGGGTCCCAGGGAGAGACCCAGTACTTC. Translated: CASSYGSQGETQYF.

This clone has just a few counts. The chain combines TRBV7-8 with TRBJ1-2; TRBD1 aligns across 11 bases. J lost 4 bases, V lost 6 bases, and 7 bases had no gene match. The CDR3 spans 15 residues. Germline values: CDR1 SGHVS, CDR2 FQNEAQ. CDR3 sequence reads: CASRAPGQGVYGYTF. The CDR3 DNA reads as TGTGCCAGCAGGGCCCCGGGACAGGGGGTCTATGGCTACACCTTC.

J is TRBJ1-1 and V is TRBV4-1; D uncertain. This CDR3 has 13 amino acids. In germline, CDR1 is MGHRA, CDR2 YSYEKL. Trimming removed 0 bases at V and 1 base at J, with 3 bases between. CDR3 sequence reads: CASSQDKNTEAFF. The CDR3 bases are TGCGCCAGCAGCCAAGATAAGAACACTGAAGCTTTCTTT.

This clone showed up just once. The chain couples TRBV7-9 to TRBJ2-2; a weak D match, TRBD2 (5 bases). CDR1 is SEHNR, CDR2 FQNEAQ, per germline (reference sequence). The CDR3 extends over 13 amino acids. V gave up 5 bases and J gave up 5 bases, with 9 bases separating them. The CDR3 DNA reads TGTGCCAGCAGCCCCAGAGGGACCGGGGAGCTGTTTTTT. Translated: CASSPRGTGELFF.

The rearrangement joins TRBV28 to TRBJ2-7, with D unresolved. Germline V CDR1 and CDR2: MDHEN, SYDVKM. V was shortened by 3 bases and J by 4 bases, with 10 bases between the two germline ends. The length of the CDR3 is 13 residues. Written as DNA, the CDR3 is TGTGCCAGCAGTTTTAGTTCCCGTTACGAGCAGTACTTC. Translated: CASSFSSRYEQYF.

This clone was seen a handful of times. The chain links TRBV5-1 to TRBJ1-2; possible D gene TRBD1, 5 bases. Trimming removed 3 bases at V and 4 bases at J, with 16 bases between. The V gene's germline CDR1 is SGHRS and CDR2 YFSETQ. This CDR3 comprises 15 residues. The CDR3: CASSSAHPTVYGYTF. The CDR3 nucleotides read TGCGCCAGCAGCTCCGCCCACCCGACAGTCTATGGCTACACCTTC.

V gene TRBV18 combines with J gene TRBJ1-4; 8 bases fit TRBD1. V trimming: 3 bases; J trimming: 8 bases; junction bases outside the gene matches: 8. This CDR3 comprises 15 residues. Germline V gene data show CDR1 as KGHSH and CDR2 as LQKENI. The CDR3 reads CASSPSDRGNEKLFF. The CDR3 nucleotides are TGTGCCAGCTCACCGTCAGACAGGGGAAACGAAAAACTGTTTTTT.

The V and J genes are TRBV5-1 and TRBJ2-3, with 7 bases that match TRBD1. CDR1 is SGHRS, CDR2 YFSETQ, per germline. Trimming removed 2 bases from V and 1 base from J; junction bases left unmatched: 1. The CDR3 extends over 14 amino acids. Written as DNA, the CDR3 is TGCGCCAGCAGCTTCGGGACAGGCACAGATACGCAGTATTTT. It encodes CASSFGTGTDTQYF.

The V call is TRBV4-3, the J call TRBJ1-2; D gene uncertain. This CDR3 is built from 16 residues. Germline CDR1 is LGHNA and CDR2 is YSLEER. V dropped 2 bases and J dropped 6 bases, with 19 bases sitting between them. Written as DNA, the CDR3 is TGCGCCAGCAGCCAATACGTTTCTGGTGAGGAGGATGGCTACACCTTC. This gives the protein CASSQYVSGEEDGYTF.

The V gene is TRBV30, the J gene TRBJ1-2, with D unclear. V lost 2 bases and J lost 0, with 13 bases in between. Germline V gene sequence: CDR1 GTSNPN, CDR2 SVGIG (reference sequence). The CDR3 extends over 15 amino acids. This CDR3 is CAWSKLRVPNYGYTF. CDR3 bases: TGTGCCTGGAGTAAGTTGCGGGTTCCTAACTATGGCTACACCTTC.

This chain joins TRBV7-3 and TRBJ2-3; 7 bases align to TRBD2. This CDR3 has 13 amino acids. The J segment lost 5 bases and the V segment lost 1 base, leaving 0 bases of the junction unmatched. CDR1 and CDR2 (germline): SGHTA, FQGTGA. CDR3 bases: TGTGCCAGCAGCTTAAGGGGGGGAGATACGCAGTATTTT. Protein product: CASSLRGGDTQYF.

CDR3 nucleotide sequence: TGTGCCAGCAGCGGGGAGGGCGTCACTGAAGCTTTCTTT. Encoded protein: CASSGEGVTEAFF. The rearrangement uses TRBV2 and TRBJ1-1; no firm D call. This CDR3 region has 13 residues. The V end was cut by 6 bases, the J end by 4 bases, with 12 bases between. In germline, CDR1 is SNHLY, CDR2 FYNNEI. Using reference TRBV2 and TRBJ1-1 for the parts outside the CDR3, the full variable domain is EPEVTQTPSHQVTQMGQEVILRCVPISNHLYFYWYRQILGQKVEFLVSFYNNEISEKSEIFDDQFSVERPDGSNFTLKIRSTKLEDSAMYFCASSGEGVTEAFFGQGTRLTVV.

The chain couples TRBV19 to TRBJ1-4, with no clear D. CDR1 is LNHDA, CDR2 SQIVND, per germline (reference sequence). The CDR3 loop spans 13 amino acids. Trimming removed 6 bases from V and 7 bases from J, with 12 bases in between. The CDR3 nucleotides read TGTGCCAGTAGACTTGGGAGCGTTGAAAAACTGTTTTTT. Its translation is CASRLGSVEKLFF.

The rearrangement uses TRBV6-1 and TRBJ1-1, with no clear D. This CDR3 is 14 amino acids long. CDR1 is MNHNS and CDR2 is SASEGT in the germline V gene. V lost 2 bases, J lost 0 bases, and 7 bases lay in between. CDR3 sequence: CASSEWALNTEAFF. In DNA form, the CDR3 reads TGTGCCAGCAGTGAATGGGCCTTGAACACTGAAGCTTTCTTT.

CDR3 DNA sequence: TGTGCCATCAAGCCGGGACAGGGGTCCTACGAGCAGTACTTC. Residues: CAIKPGQGSYEQYF. The chain is built from TRBV10-3 and TRBJ2-7, with 10 nucleotides matching TRBD1. The CDR3 spans 14 residues. V trimming: 7 bases; J trimming: 1 base; junction bases outside the gene matches: 4. CDR1 and CDR2 from the germline V gene are ENHRY and SYGVKD.